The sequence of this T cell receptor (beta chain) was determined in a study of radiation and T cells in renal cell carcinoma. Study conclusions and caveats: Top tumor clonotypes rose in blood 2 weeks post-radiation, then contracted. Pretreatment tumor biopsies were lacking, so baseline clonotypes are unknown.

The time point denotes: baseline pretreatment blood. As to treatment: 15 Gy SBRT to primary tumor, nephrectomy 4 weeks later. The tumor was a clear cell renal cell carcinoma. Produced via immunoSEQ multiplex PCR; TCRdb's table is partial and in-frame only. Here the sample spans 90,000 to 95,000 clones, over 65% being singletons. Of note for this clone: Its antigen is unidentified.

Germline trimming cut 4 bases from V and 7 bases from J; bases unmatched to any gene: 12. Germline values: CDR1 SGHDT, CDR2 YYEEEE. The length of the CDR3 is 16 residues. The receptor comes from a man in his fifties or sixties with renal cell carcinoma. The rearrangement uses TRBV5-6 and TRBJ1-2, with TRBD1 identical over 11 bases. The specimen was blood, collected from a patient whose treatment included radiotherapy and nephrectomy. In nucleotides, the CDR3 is TGTGCCAGCAGCCCGGACAGGGGGCGAAGAACTGCTGGCTACACCTTC. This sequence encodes CASSPDRGRRTAGYTF.